The 20 T cell receptor beta chains below were found in one sample sequenced in a study of neurological immune-mediated disorders. As for time point: technical triplicate 3. TCRdb recomputed calls from the 5' RACE reads with MiXCR, one row per CDR3 protein. This table holds fewer than 35,000 distinct CDR3 sequences, less than 20% found once. Specimen: CD4+ T cells from blood. These receptors were taken from a female donor with HTLV-1-associated myelopathy (HAM/TSP).

This clonotype has a count of ten or more. The V gene is TRBV7-2, the J gene TRBJ2-3; D tentatively reads TRBD1 or TRBD2 (5 bases each). There are 14 residues in the CDR3. Trimming cost V 6 bases and J 2 bases, with 12 bases left between them. Germline V gene data show CDR1 as SGHTA and CDR2 as FQGNSA. CDR3 bases: TGTGCCAGCAGACGTGGGGGTTTCACAGATACGCAGTATTTT. It is translated as CASRRGGFTDTQYF. The entire variable domain, with the rest obtained from reference TRBV7-2 and TRBJ2-3, is as follows: GAGVSQSPSNKVTEKGKDVELRCDPISGHTALYWYRQSLGQGLEFLIYFQGNSAPDKSGLPSDRFSAERTGGSVSTLTIQRTQQEDSAVYLCASRRGGFTDTQYFGPGTRLTVL.

This clonotype has ten or more counts. This sequence joins TRBV18 and TRBJ2-5; D perhaps matches TRBD1 (6 bases). The length of the CDR3 is 14 residues. V was cut by 3 bases and J by 4 bases, with 12 bases left in between. Germline V gene lookup returns CDR1 KGHSH and CDR2 LQKENI. CDR3 DNA sequence: TGTGCCAGCTCACCTACAGGGTTTCGAGAGACCCAGTACTTC. Encoded protein: CASSPTGFRETQYF. Combining the CDR3 with reference TRBV18 and TRBJ2-5 gives the whole variable domain NAGVMQNPRHLVRRRGQEARLRCSPMKGHSHVYWYRQLPEEGLKFMVYLQKENIIDESGMPKERFSAEFPKEGPSILRIQQVVRGDSAAYFCASSPTGFRETQYFGPGTRLLVL.

In its sample, this clonotype was seen many times. The chain joins TRBV5-6 to TRBJ1-2; tentative D call: TRBD1 (5 bases). The CDR3 totals 13 residues. Looked up from germline, CDR1 is SGHDT and CDR2 is YYEEEE. V dropped 4 bases and J dropped 3 bases, with 10 bases sitting between them. CDR3 nucleotides: TGTGCCAGCAGCCCCTGGGGGGACTATGGCTACACCTTC. Protein product: CASSPWGDYGYTF.

This clonotype was recorded a few times. The chain links TRBV4-2 to TRBJ2-4, with TRBD1 matching over 8 bases. The CDR3 extends over 17 amino acids. J was trimmed by 0 bases and V by 1 base; bases with no gene match: 5. CDR1 LGHNA and CDR2 YNFKEQ come from the germline V gene. The CDR3 DNA reads as TGTGCCAGCAGCCAAGCCGACAGGGGTTCAGCCAAAAACATTCAGTACTTC. This codes for CASSQADRGSAKNIQYF.

This chain joins TRBV18 and TRBJ2-2, with D unclear. CDR3 length: 17 residues. Germline CDR1 reads KGHSH; CDR2 reads LQKENI. V was cut by 2 bases and J by 2 bases, with 15 bases left in between. CDR3 DNA: TGTGCCAGCTCACCAAGGAGCAAAGTTGGAAACACCGGGGAGCTGTTTTTT. Protein: CASSPRSKVGNTGELFF.

The genes are TRBV2 and TRBJ1-1, with D maybe TRBD1 (5 bases). V was shortened by 5 bases and J by 2 bases, with 15 bases between the two germline ends. The CDR3 sequence is 15 residues long. Germline V gene data show CDR1 as SNHLY and CDR2 as FYNNEI. The CDR3 spells CASSPTVNINTEAFF. The CDR3, as DNA: TGTGCCAGCAGTCCGACAGTTAATATCAACACTGAAGCTTTCTTT.

This clonotype was counted many times. The chain links TRBV7-3 to TRBJ2-6; 7 bases line up with TRBD1. Trimming at V came to 5 bases and at J to 3 bases, leaving 10 bases not matched to a gene. Germline V gene data show CDR1 as SGHTA and CDR2 as FQGTGA. The CDR3 has 17 residues. CDR3 bases: TGTGCCAGCAGCCCAATAGGGGGCGCTTTTGGGGCCAACGTCCTGACTTTC. Protein product: CASSPIGGAFGANVLTF.

This clonotype was counted ten times or more. V is TRBV30 and J is TRBJ1-2; weak D call: TRBD1 (6 bases). Per the germline V gene, CDR1 is GTSNPN and CDR2 is SVGIG (reference sequence). V gave up 5 bases and J gave up 8 bases, with 15 bases separating them. The CDR3 consists of 12 residues. The CDR3 sequence: CAWAGIQGGYTF. The CDR3 DNA sequence: TGTGCCTGGGCCGGGATACAGGGCGGCTACACCTTC.

This clonotype is medium-sized by share. This chain joins TRBV12-3 or TRBV12-4 and TRBJ2-7, with D unclear. V was pared by 3 bases and J by 3 bases, with 3 bases between. The CDR3 is 11 amino acids. The CDR3 DNA sequence: TGTGCCAGCAGTTTCCTCTACGAGCAGTACTTC. Translation: CASSFLYEQYF.

Many counts were recorded for this clonotype. V and J are TRBV20-1 and TRBJ2-3; D not resolved. The CDR3 contains 16 residues. Germline-derived CDR1 and CDR2 are DFQATT and SNEGSKA (reference sequence). Between the trimmed V and J ends, which lost 0 bases and 1 base, there was a span of 14 bases. The CDR3 reads CSARENLHSRTDTQYF. The CDR3 nucleotides read TGCAGTGCTAGAGAAAATCTACACAGCCGCACAGATACGCAGTATTTT.

There are many counts of this clonotype. V and J are TRBV20-1 and TRBJ1-1; tentative D call: TRBD1 (6 bases). There are 13 residues in the CDR3. V was shortened by 6 bases and J by 1 base, with 12 bases between the two germline ends. Germline lookup yields CDR1 DFQATT and CDR2 SNEGSKA (reference sequence). CDR3 bases: TGCAGTGCCAGGACAGACGAGAACACTGAAGCTTTCTTT. Protein product: CSARTDENTEAFF.

This clonotype was detected many times. The V call is TRBV2, the J call TRBJ2-3; a possible D gene is TRBD1 (5 bases). V was cut by 4 bases and J by 4 bases, with 12 bases left in between. CDR1 is SNHLY and CDR2 is FYNNEI in the germline V gene. The CDR3 extends over 14 amino acids. This chain's CDR3 is CASSVATGSDTQYF. The DNA for the CDR3 is TGTGCCAGCAGTGTGGCCACAGGATCAGATACGCAGTATTTT.

This clonotype was counted ten times or more. The chain uses TRBV24-1 and TRBJ1-5; D is ambiguous. V lost 4 bases to trimming and J lost 0 bases, with 12 bases between them. Germline loops: CDR1 KGHDR, CDR2 SFDVKD. The CDR3 has 16 amino acids. The CDR3 spells CATSDTGRDSNQPQHF. CDR3 DNA: TGTGCCACCAGTGACACCGGGAGAGATAGCAATCAGCCCCAGCATTTT.

This clonotype was seen repeatedly, ten times or more. The gene calls are TRBV24-1 and TRBJ2-3, with D perhaps TRBD2 (6 bases). Germline CDR1 is KGHDR and CDR2 is SFDVKD. V was shortened by 3 bases and J by 0 bases, with 12 bases between the two germline ends. This CDR3 region has 16 residues. CDR3 region: CATSDPQLASTDTQYF. CDR3 DNA: TGTGCCACCAGTGATCCCCAACTAGCCAGCACAGATACGCAGTATTTT.

There are many counts of this clonotype. The chain recombines TRBV5-1 with TRBJ2-2, with a possible D match to TRBD1 (6 bases). Trimming removed 2 bases at V and 6 bases at J, with 14 bases between. Germline loops: CDR1 SGHRS, CDR2 YFSETQ. This CDR3 has 15 residues. The CDR3, as DNA: TGCGCCAGCAGCTTACAACAGGGTACGGCCGGGGAGCTGTTTTTT. It codes for CASSLQQGTAGELFF.

The sample holds many counts of this clonotype. J is TRBJ2-1 and V is TRBV4-3, with D possibly matching TRBD2 (6 bases). Germline V gene lookup returns CDR1 LGHNA and CDR2 YSLEER. This CDR3 is built from 14 residues. The germline V and J ends were trimmed by 1 base and 6 bases, with 10 bases remaining between them. The CDR3 spells CASSQALATNEQFF. In DNA, the CDR3 is TGCGCCAGCAGCCAAGCCCTAGCGACCAATGAGCAGTTCTTC.

There are many counts of this clonotype. The chain carries TRBV20-1 and TRBJ2-1, with 10 bases identical to TRBD2. CDR1 is DFQATT and CDR2 is SNEGSKA in the germline V gene (reference sequence). This CDR3 has 16 residues. V lost 6 bases and J lost 4; bases outside the gene matches: 12. CDR3 loop: CSAASPTSGSYNEQFF. In DNA, the CDR3 is TGCAGTGCCGCAAGCCCGACTAGCGGGTCTTACAATGAGCAGTTCTTC.

Ten or more counts support this clonotype. The chain employs TRBV11-2 and TRBJ2-2; D is ambiguous. Trimming removed 1 base at V and 7 bases at J, with 16 bases between. The CDR3 totals 16 residues. Germline CDR1 SGHAT, CDR2 FQNNGV. CDR3 region: CASSLGGRYLGGELFF. CDR3 nucleotide sequence: TGTGCCAGCAGCTTAGGAGGCCGATACCTCGGCGGGGAGCTGTTTTTT.

This clonotype was observed at least ten times. The chain carries TRBV5-1 and TRBJ2-3; 12 positions agree with TRBD2. In germline, CDR1 is SGHRS, CDR2 YFSETQ. The CDR3 consists of 16 residues. Unmatched junction bases numbered 3, after V lost 1 base and J lost 3 bases. The CDR3 sequence is CASSLSGLAGTDTQYF. The CDR3 DNA reads as TGCGCCAGCAGCTTGTCCGGACTAGCGGGAACAGATACGCAGTATTTT.

This clonotype was counted many times. The chain uses TRBV11-2 and TRBJ2-7, with 10 bases lining up with TRBD2. Trimming at V came to 1 base and at J to 6 bases, leaving 6 bases not matched to a gene. The CDR3 contains 15 residues. Germline-derived CDR1 and CDR2 are SGHAT and FQNNGV. As DNA, the CDR3 is TGTGCCAGCAGCTTAGGGCTAGCGGGGGTGGTCGAGCAGTACTTC. This translates into CASSLGLAGVVEQYF.